These 15 T cell receptor beta chains came from one sample sequenced in a study of shared clonotypes between healthy human individuals. Sequencing used immunoSEQ multiplex PCR; TCRdb keeps in-frame clones, though not all of them. In the table there are approximately 1,500,000 clones, around 97% of which are singletons. The sequencing sample was made of naive CD4+ T cells sorted from blood. Subset described: CD45RA+ positively selected. The receptors here all came from a man between 25 and 39 years old in good health.

In this sample, this clone turned up once. CDR3 loop: CASSRRTGYEQYF. CDR3 bases: TGTGCCAGCAGCCGAAGGACAGGGTACGAGCAGTACTTC. This sequence joins TRBV5-6 and TRBJ2-7, with TRBD1 identical over 8 bases. The V and J ends lost 4 bases and 4 bases, in that order; junction bases with no gene match: 4. The CDR3 contains 13 residues. CDR1 and CDR2 from the germline V gene are SGHDT and YYEEEE.

This chain connects TRBV6-1 to TRBJ1-3, with D perhaps matching TRBD1 (6 bases). V lost 1 base and J 5 bases, leaving 12 bases between the germline ends. The CDR3 covers 15 residues. Looked up from germline, CDR1 is MNHNS and CDR2 is SASEGT. The CDR3, as DNA: TGTGCCAGCAGTGAAGGGTTGCAGGGGAGAAACACCATATATTTT. Translated, it gives CASSEGLQGRNTIYF.

This clone was seen a few times. The chain joins TRBV28 to TRBJ2-7; 8 nucleotides line up with TRBD1. From germline, CDR1 is MDHEN and CDR2 SYDVKM. CDR3 length: 14 residues. V shed 3 bases and J 5 bases; nucleotides not matched to a gene: 6. The CDR3 DNA is TGTGCCAGCAGTTTCGGGACAGGAGTGCACGAGCAGTACTTC. This sequence encodes CASSFGTGVHEQYF.

CDR3 coding DNA: TGTGCCAGTAGTAAGGGACAGGCAAGCTCTGGAAACACCATATATTTT. Protein sequence: CASSKGQASSGNTIYF. The V call is TRBV19, the J call TRBJ1-3, with 8 nucleotides matching TRBD1. Trimming removed 4 bases from V and 0 bases from J; junction bases left unmatched: 5. The CDR3 is made up of 16 amino acids. The germline V gene encodes CDR1 LNHDA and CDR2 SQIVND (reference sequence).

The chain uses TRBV7-8 and TRBJ1-1; D may be TRBD1 (5 bases). Trimming removed 1 base from V and 1 base from J, with 10 bases in between. In germline, CDR1 is SGHVS, CDR2 FQNEAQ. This CDR3 is 15 amino acids long. The CDR3 here is CASSLDWGKNTEAFF. CDR3 DNA sequence: TGTGCCAGCAGCTTAGATTGGGGGAAGAACACTGAAGCTTTCTTT.

The J gene is TRBJ1-2, the V gene TRBV30; a weak D match, TRBD1 (5 bases). The CDR3 consists of 12 residues. V shed 3 bases and J shed 7 bases, with 12 bases lying between them. Germline V gene data show CDR1 as GTSNPN and CDR2 as SVGIG (reference sequence). CDR3 loop: CAWSAGASGYTF. In DNA form, the CDR3 reads TGTGCCTGGAGCGCCGGGGCAAGTGGCTACACCTTC. Full variable domain (remainder filled in from reference TRBV30 and TRBJ1-2): SQTIHQWPATLVQPVGSPLSLECTVEGTSNPNLYWYRQAAGRGLQLLFYSVGIGQISSEVPQNLSASRPQDRQFILSSKKLLLSDSGFYLCAWSAGASGYTFGSGTRLTVV.

The chain employs TRBV15 and TRBJ1-3; no clear D. V lost 1 base, J lost 0 bases, and 13 bases lay in between. This CDR3 has 17 amino acids. Per germline, CDR1 LNHNV and CDR2 YYDKDF (reference sequence). CDR3 residues: CATSRVNSFTSGNTIYF. The CDR3, as DNA: TGTGCCACCAGCAGAGTAAACAGCTTTACCTCTGGAAACACCATATATTTT.

This rearrangement joins TRBV6-1 to TRBJ2-1; D gene uncertain. V was trimmed by 4 bases and J by 7 bases, leaving 8 bases between them. The CDR3 consists of 12 residues. CDR1 is MNHNS and CDR2 is SASEGT in the germline V gene. In DNA form, the CDR3 reads TGTGCCAGCAGTGTAGTAGCAAATGAGCAGTTCTTC. The encoded protein is CASSVVANEQFF.

This chain joins TRBV5-1 and TRBJ1-1; D gene ambiguous. V shed 0 bases and J shed 4 bases, with 7 bases lying between them. The germline CDR1 and CDR2 sequences are SGHRS and YFSETQ. This CDR3 has 13 amino acids. The CDR3 sequence: CASSLDPTTEAFF. The CDR3 DNA reads TGCGCCAGCAGCTTGGACCCGACCACTGAAGCTTTCTTT.

This sequence joins TRBV7-9 and TRBJ2-4; D is perhaps TRBD2 (5 bases). Between the trimmed V and J ends, which lost 5 bases and 8 bases, there was a span of 13 bases. Germline V gene sequence: CDR1 SEHNR, CDR2 FQNEAQ (reference sequence). The CDR3 totals 13 residues. In DNA, the CDR3 is TGTGCCAGCAGCCAGGATCTCGGGGACATTCAGTACTTC. It translates to CASSQDLGDIQYF.

This chain connects TRBV11-2 to TRBJ2-7; 7 nucleotides line up with TRBD1. Germline V gene lookup returns CDR1 SGHAT and CDR2 FQNNGV. Trimming took 1 base from V and 3 from J; bases not matched to a gene: 3. The CDR3 extends over 14 amino acids. Here the CDR3 DNA reads TGTGCCAGCAGCTTAGTAGGGGGCGGCTACGAGCAGTACTTC. As protein: CASSLVGGGYEQYF.

The chain is built from TRBV6-1 and TRBJ1-1, with unresolved D. Germline V gene data show CDR1 as MNHNS and CDR2 as SASEGT. V lost 7 bases and J 1 base, leaving 10 bases between the germline ends. CDR3 length equals 13 residues. The CDR3 loop reads CASKEQKNTEAFF. In DNA, the CDR3 is TGTGCCAGCAAGGAACAGAAGAACACTGAAGCTTTCTTT.

The chain combines TRBV7-2 with TRBJ2-7; D is undetermined. The germline V gene encodes CDR1 SGHTA and CDR2 FQGNSA. The CDR3 covers 15 residues. The V end lost 1 base, the J end lost 2 bases, and 12 bases lay between the germline ends. In DNA, the CDR3 is TGTGCCAGCAGCTTAGATAAGATGCTGGCCTACGAGCAGTACTTC. It translates to CASSLDKMLAYEQYF.

V gene TRBV7-9 combines with J gene TRBJ2-7, with 11 bases fitting TRBD2. The trim removed 5 bases at V and 5 bases at J, leaving 5 bases unmatched. Germline CDR1 is SEHNR and CDR2 is FQNEAQ (reference sequence). CDR3 length: 14 amino acids. CDR3 DNA: TGTGCCAGCAGCACAACTAGCGGGAGCCACGAGCAGTACTTC. This translates into CASSTTSGSHEQYF.

Here the CDR3 reads CASSIGRRDKTYNEQFF. For the CDR3, the DNA is TGTGCCAGTAGTATCGGTAGGCGGGACAAAACCTACAATGAGCAGTTCTTC. The chain uses TRBV19 and TRBJ2-1; D might be TRBD1 or TRBD2, each matching 6 bases. The CDR3 extends over 17 amino acids. V lost 3 bases, J lost 2 bases, and 17 bases lay in between. The germline V gene encodes CDR1 LNHDA and CDR2 SQIVND (reference sequence). Complete variable domain (other parts from reference TRBV19 and TRBJ2-1): DGGITQSPKYLFRKEGQNVTLSCEQNLNHDAMYWYRQDPGQGLRLIYYSQIVNDFQKGDIAEGYSVSREKKESFPLTVTSAQKNPTAFYLCASSIGRRDKTYNEQFFGPGTRLTVL.